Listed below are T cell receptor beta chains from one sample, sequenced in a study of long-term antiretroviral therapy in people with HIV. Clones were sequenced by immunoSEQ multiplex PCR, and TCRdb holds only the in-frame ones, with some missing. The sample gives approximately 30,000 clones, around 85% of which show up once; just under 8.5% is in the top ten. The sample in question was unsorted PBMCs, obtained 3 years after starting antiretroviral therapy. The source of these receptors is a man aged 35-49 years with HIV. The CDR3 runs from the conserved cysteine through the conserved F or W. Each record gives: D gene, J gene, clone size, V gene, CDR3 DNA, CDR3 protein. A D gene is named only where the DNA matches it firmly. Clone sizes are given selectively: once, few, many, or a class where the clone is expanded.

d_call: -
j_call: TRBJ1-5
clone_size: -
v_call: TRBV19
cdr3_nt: TGTGCCAGTAGTATAGGGAGGGGACCAAATCAGCCCCAGCATTTT
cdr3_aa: CASSIGRGPNQPQHF

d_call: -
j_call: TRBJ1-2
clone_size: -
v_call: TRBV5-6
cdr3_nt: TGTGCCAGCAGCTTGGGGCGGGGACGTATCTATGGCTACACCTTC
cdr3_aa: CASSLGRGRIYGYTF

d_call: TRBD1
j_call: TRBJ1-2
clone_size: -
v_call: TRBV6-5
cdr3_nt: TGTGCCAGCAGTTACACTGACAGGGGGCATGGCTACACCTTC
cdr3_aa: CASSYTDRGHGYTF

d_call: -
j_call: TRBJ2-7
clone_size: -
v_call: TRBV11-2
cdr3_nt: TGTGCCAGCAGCTTAGGGGACGCTACTACCTACGAGCAGTACTTC
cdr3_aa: CASSLGDATTYEQYF

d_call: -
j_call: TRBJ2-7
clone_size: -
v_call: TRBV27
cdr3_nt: TGTGCCAGCAGTGGCGCGGGGGCGGCTTACGAGCAGTACTTC
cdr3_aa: CASSGAGAAYEQYF

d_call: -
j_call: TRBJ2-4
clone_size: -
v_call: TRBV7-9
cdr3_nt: TGTGCCAGCAGCGACGTCGCGGCGGACCCTGAGGGTACCAAAAACATTCAGTACTTC
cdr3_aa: CASSDVAADPEGTKNIQYF

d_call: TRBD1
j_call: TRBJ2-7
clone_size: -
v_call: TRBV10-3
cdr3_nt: TGTGCCATCACTAAAGGGACAGGGACCTACGAGCAGTACTTC
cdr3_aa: CAITKGTGTYEQYF

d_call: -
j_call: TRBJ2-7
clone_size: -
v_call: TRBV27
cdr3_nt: TGTGCCAGCAGTCCCTATGATTACGGGGGTGTGCCCTACGAGCAGTACTTC
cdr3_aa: CASSPYDYGGVPYEQYF

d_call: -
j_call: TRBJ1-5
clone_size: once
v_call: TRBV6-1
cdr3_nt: TGTGCCAGCAACCGGGACCTGGGCAATCAGCCCCAGCATTTT
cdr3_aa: CASNRDLGNQPQHF

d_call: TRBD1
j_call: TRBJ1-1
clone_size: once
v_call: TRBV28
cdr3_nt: TGTGCCAGCAGGTTAATTGGGACAGGGAACACTGAAGCTTTCTTT
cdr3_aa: CASRLIGTGNTEAFF

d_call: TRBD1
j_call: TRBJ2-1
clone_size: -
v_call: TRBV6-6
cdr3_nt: TGTGCCAGCAGTTACGGGACAGGGAACCACAATGAGCAGTTCTTC
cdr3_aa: CASSYGTGNHNEQFF

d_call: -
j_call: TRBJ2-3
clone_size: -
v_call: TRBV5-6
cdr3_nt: TGTGCCAGCAGCTTAGAGGTATCAGATACGCAGTATTTT
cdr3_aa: CASSLEVSDTQYF

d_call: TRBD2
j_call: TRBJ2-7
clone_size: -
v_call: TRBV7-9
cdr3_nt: TGTGCCAGCAGCTCCATAGCGGGCGAGCAGTACTTC
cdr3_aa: CASSSIAGEQYF

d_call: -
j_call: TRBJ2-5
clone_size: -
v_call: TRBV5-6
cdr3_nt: TGTGCCAGCAGCTTGGTAGGGGCCGGCGAGACCCAGTACTTC
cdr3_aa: CASSLVGAGETQYF

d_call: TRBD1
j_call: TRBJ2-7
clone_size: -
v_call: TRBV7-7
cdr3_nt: TGTGCCAGCAGCTTATGGACAGGGGCCGAGCAGTACTTC
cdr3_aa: CASSLWTGAEQYF

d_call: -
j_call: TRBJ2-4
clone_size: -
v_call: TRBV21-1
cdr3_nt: TGTGCCAGCAGCAAAGGAGATCAGTACTTC
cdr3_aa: CASSKGDQYF

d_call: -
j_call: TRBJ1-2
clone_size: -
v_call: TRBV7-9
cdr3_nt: TGTGCCAGCAGCTTAGATGGCGGAGTTTATGGCTACACCTTC
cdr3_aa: CASSLDGGVYGYTF

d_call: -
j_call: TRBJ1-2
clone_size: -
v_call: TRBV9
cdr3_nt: TGTGCCAGCAGCTCCCCCGAGAGCCTTAACTATGGCTACACCTTC
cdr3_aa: CASSSPESLNYGYTF

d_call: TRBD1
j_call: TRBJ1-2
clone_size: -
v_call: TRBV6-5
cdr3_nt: TGTGCCAGCAGTTACCTAAGGGGGCTCGATGGCTACACCTTC
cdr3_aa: CASSYLRGLDGYTF

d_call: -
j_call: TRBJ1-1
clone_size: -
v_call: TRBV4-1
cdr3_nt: TGCGCCAGCAGCCAAGATCGGACGGGCCACACTGAAGCTTTCTTT
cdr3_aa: CASSQDRTGHTEAFF

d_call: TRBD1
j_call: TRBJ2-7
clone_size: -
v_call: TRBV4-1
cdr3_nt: TGCGCCAGCAGCCAACACTTAGTCTCGGGACAGGGAAACTACGAGCAGTACTTC
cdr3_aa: CASSQHLVSGQGNYEQYF

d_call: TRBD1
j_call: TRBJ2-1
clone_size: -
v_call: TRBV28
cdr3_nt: TGTGCCGTCGAACAGGGGGCGGTGACTCACCTTTCCTACAATGAGCAGTTCTTC
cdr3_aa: CAVEQGAVTHLSYNEQFF

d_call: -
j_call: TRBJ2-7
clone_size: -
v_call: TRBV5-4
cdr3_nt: TGTGCCAGCAGCTCTCGGACATCTCCTTACGAGCAGTACTTC
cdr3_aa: CASSSRTSPYEQYF

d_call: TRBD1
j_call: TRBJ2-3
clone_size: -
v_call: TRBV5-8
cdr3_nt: TGTGCCAGCAGCTTGTATGTCGACAGGGCCACAGATACGCAGTATTTT
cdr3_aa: CASSLYVDRATDTQYF

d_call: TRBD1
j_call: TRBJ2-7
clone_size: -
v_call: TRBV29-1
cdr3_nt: TGCAGCGTTGAGGTAGGGACAGGGACCTACGAGCAGTACTTC
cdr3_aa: CSVEVGTGTYEQYF

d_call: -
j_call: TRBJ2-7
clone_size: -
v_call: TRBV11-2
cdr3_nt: TGTGCCAGCAGCTTAGTTCAGGGCTCCTACGAGCAGTACTTC
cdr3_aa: CASSLVQGSYEQYF

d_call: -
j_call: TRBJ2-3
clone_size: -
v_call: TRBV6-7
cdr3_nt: TGTGCCAGCAGTTACTCCCAACATGAGAACAGGAGGGCCGGCACAGATACGCAGTATTTT
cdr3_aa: CASSYSQHENRRAGTDTQYF

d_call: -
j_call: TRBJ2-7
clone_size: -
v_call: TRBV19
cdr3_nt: TGTGCCACCAAGCCGACAGGCAACTACGAGCAGTACTTC
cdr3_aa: CATKPTGNYEQYF

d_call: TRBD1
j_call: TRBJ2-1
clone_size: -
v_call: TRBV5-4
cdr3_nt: TGTGCCAGCAGTTCCGGGACAGGGGACTGGAATGAGCAGTTCTTC
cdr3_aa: CASSSGTGDWNEQFF

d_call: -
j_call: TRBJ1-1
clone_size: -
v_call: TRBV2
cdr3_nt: TGTGCCAGCAGTGACTGGCAGGCCCTTATGAACACTGAAGCTTTCTTT
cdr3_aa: CASSDWQALMNTEAFF

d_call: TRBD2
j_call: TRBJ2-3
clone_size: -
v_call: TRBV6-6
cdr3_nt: TGTGCCAGCAGTTACTACGGGGGGGACACAGATACGCAGTATTTT
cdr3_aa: CASSYYGGDTDTQYF

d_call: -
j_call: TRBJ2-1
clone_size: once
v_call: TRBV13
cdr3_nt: TGTGCCAGCACCAAGAGGGGGTATGTCAATGAGCAGTTCTTC
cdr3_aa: CASTKRGYVNEQFF

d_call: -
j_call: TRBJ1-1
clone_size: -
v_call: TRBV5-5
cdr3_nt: TGTGCCAGCAGCTTGGTTTGGGGGGCTCCTGGGGAGGGGGTCACTGAAGCTTTCTTT
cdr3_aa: CASSLVWGAPGEGVTEAFF

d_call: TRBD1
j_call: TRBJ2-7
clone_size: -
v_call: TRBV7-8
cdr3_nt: TGTGCCAGCAGCACAGGGGTCCTTGGTATCGAGCAGTACTTC
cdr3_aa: CASSTGVLGIEQYF

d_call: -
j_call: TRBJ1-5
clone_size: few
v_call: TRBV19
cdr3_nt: TGTGCCAGTAGTATAGACCGGGACTTGGATCAGCCCCAGCATTTT
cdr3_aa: CASSIDRDLDQPQHF

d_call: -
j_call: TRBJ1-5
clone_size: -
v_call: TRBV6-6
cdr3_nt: TGTGCCAGCCAGACGGGGGGTAGCAATCAGCCCCAGCATTTT
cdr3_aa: CASQTGGSNQPQHF

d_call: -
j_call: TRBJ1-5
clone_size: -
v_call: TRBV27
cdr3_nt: TGTGCCAGCAGTTTAAATCCCCTCCCCAATCAGCCCCAGCATTTT
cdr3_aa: CASSLNPLPNQPQHF

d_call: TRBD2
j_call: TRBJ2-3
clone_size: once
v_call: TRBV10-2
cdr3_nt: TGCGCCAGCAGTTCTACCCTCTTGGCGGGGGAGTCGAGCACAGATACGCAGTATTTT
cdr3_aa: CASSSTLLAGESSTDTQYF

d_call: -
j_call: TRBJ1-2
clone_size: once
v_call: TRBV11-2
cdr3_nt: TGTGCCAGCAGCTTAGGGGGGGCACGGGCTGGCTACACCTTC
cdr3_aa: CASSLGGARAGYTF

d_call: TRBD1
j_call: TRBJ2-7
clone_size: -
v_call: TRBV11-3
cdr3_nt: TGTGCCAGCAGCTTAGAGAGGACAGGGGGAACTTACGAGCAGTACTTC
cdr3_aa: CASSLERTGGTYEQYF

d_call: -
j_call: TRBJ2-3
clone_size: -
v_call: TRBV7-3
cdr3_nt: TGTGCCAGCAGCTTGGGCACAGATACGCAGTATTTT
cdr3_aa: CASSLGTDTQYF

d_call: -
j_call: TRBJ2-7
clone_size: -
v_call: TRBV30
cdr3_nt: TGTGCCTGGAGTGACACAGGGTTGAGAGCCGAGCAGTACTTC
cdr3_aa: CAWSDTGLRAEQYF

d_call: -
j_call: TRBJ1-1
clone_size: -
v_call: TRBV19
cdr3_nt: TGTGCCAGTAGCCAGGTTCCGAACACTGAAGCTTTCTTT
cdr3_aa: CASSQVPNTEAFF

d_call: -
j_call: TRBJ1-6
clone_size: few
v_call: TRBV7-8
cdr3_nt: TGTGCCAGCAGCTACACAGGGAGGGGTTCACCCCTCCACTTT
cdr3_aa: CASSYTGRGSPLHF

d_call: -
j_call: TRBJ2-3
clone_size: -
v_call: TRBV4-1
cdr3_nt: TGCGCCAGCAGCCGGGATCGGGGGCCAGATACGCAGTATTTT
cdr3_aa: CASSRDRGPDTQYF

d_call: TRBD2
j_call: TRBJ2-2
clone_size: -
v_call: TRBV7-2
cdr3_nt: TGTGCCAGCAGCTTCTTTGGACTAGCGGGAGTGATAGACACCGGGGAGCTGTTTTTT
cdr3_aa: CASSFFGLAGVIDTGELFF

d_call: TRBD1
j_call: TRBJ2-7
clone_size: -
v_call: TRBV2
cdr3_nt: TGTGCCAGCACGACGGACAGGGGGACCTACGAGCAGTACTTC
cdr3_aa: CASTTDRGTYEQYF

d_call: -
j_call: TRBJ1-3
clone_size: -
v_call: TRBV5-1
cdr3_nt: TGCGCCAGCAGCTTGGGACGGATCGAGGGCCGAAACACCATATATTTT
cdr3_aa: CASSLGRIEGRNTIYF

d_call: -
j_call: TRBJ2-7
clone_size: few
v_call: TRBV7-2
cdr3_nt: TGTGCCAGCAGCCCGGAATGGACGGCCTGGGACGAGCAGTACTTC
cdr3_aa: CASSPEWTAWDEQYF

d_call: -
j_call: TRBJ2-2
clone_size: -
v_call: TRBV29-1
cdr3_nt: TGCAGCGTTTTTGGCTTTCAGGGGTCTCCGAACACCGGGGAGCTGTTTTTT
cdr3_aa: CSVFGFQGSPNTGELFF